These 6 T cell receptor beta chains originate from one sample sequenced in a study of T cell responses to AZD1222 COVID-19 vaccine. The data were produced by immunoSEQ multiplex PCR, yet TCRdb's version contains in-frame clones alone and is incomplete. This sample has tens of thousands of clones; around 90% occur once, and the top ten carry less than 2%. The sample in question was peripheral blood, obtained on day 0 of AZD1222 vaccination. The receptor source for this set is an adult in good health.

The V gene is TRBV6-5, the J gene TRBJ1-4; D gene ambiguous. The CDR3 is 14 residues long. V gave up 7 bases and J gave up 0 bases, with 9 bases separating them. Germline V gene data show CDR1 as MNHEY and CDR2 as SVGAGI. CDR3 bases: TGTGCCAGCAAGGGAGTTGCAACTAATGAAAAACTGTTTTTT. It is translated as CASKGVATNEKLFF.

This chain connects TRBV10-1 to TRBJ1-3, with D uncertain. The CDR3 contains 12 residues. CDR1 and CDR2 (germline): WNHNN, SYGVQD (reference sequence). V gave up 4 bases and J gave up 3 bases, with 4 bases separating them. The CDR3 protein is CASSGIGNTIYF. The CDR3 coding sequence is TGCGCCAGCAGTGGCATTGGAAACACCATATATTTT.

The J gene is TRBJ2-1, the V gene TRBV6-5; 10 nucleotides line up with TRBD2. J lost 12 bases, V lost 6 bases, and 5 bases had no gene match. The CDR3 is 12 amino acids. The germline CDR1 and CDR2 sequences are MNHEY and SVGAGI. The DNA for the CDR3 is TGTGCCAGCAGCCAGGAGCGGGGGGGGCAGTTCTTC. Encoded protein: CASSQERGGQFF.

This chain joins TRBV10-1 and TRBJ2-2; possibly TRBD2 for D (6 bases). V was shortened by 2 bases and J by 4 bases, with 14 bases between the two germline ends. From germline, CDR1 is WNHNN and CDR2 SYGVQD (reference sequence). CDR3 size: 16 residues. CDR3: CASSEAVGGGTGELFF. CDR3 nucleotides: TGCGCCAGCAGTGAGGCGGTGGGAGGCGGCACCGGGGAGCTGTTTTTT.

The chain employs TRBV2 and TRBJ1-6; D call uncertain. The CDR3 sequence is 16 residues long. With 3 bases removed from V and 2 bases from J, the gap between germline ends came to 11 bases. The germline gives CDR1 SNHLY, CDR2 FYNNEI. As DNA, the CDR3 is TGTGCCAGCAGTGACGGTAGGGAGACCTATAATTCACCCCTCCACTTT. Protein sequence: CASSDGRETYNSPLHF.

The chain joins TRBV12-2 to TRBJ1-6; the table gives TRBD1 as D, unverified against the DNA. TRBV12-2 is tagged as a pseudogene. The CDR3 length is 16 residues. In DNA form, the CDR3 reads TGTGCAAGTCGCTTAAGGATGGGACAGCGAAATTCACCCCTCCACTTT. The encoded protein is CASRLRMGQRNSPLHF.